This record covers a single T cell receptor (beta chain). Sequenced by immunoSEQ multiplex PCR; TCRdb stores in-frame clones only, minus some. This sample has approximately 230,000 clones, with 86% found just once. The data were obtained in a study of blood T cell repertoires in COVID-19. The sample was PBMCs or T cells enriched from blood (not recorded which). The clonotype comes from a man aged 35 to 55 who had recovered from COVID-19.

The CDR3 sequence is CASSEASGTGYEQYF. In DNA form, the CDR3 reads TGTGCCAGCAGTGAGGCCAGTGGGACAGGGTACGAGCAGTACTTC. The V call is TRBV6-4, the J call TRBJ2-7; 9 nucleotides match TRBD1. Germline CDR1 is MRHNA and CDR2 is SNTAGT. After removal of 3 bases from V and 4 bases from J, the junction contained 7 bases not matched to a gene. This CDR3 contains 15 residues.